These 31 T cell receptor beta chains came from one sample sequenced in a study of OX40 agonist ivuxolimab in advanced cancers. The data were produced by immunoSEQ multiplex PCR, yet TCRdb's version contains in-frame clones alone and is incomplete. The table lists some 66,000 clones, roughly 81% of them singletons. The material was CD4+ or CD8+ T cells sorted from blood, obtained in a trial of the OX40 agonist ivuxolimab. The receptors come from an adult with an advanced solid tumor such as melanoma, head and neck, liver or kidney cancer.

The gene calls are TRBV11-3 and TRBJ2-3; D possibly corresponds to TRBD1 (5 bases). The germline CDR1 and CDR2 sequences are SGHNT and YENEEA. Between the trimmed V and J ends, which lost 5 bases and 8 bases, there was a span of 14 bases. The CDR3 consists of 13 residues. In nucleotides, the CDR3 is TGTGCCAGCAGCGTTAACAGGCTAGGTACGCAGTATTTT. Its translation is CASSVNRLGTQYF.

This CDR3 is CASSAPGLGNTEAFF. The CDR3 DNA reads TGTGCCAGTAGTGCCCCAGGGCTGGGGAACACTGAAGCTTTCTTT. This sequence joins TRBV19 and TRBJ1-1; a weak D match, TRBD1 (5 bases). This CDR3 is built from 15 residues. V was trimmed by 5 bases and J by 1 base, leaving 14 bases between them. Germline V gene lookup returns CDR1 LNHDA and CDR2 SQIVND (reference sequence).

The chain combines TRBV7-2 with TRBJ2-7; tentatively, D is TRBD2 (5 bases). The CDR3 covers 12 residues. CDR1 and CDR2 (germline): SGHTA, FQGNSA. V shed 4 bases and J shed 6 bases, with 10 bases lying between them. The CDR3 reads CASSYYSGEQYF. In DNA form, the CDR3 reads TGTGCCAGCAGCTATTACAGCGGCGAGCAGTACTTC. The full variable domain, with the rest looked up from reference TRBV7-2 and TRBJ2-7, is GAGVSQSPSNKVTEKGKDVELRCDPISGHTALYWYRQSLGQGLEFLIYFQGNSAPDKSGLPSDRFSAERTGGSVSTLTIQRTQQEDSAVYLCASSYYSGEQYFGPGTRLTVT.

This chain uses TRBV11-2 with TRBJ2-5; D is unclear. Germline V gives CDR1 SGHAT, CDR2 FQNNGV. The CDR3 loop spans 16 amino acids. The V gene lost 6 bases and the J gene lost 4 bases, with 21 bases spanning the gap. In DNA form, the CDR3 reads TGTGCCAGCAGAAGTTTAGTGAGCCCCTGGCGAGAGACCCAGTACTTC. It yields the protein CASRSLVSPWRETQYF.

V gene TRBV2 combines with J gene TRBJ1-2; a weak D match, TRBD1 (6 bases). V was cut by 8 bases and J by 7 bases, with 17 bases left in between. Germline V gene lookup returns CDR1 SNHLY and CDR2 FYNNEI. This CDR3 region has 13 residues. This chain's CDR3 is CASVWGTSGGYTF. CDR3 nucleotides: TGTGCCAGCGTGTGGGGGACATCTGGTGGCTACACCTTC.

The chain employs TRBV5-1 and TRBJ1-5; D perhaps matches TRBD1 (6 bases). The CDR3 contains 14 residues. The germline gives CDR1 SGHRS, CDR2 YFSETQ. Trimming took off 3 bases at V and 5 bases at J, with 12 bases between the two ends. CDR3 residues: CASSSTGSDQPQHF. CDR3 DNA: TGCGCCAGCAGCTCTACAGGGTCCGATCAGCCCCAGCATTTT.

V gene TRBV15 combines with J gene TRBJ1-3, with D hard to call. The germline V gene encodes CDR1 LNHNV and CDR2 YYDKDF (reference sequence). The length of the CDR3 is 16 residues. Trimming shortened V by 0 bases and J by 0 bases, and 9 bases separated the two germline ends. This CDR3 is CATSRDGRISGNTIYF. The CDR3 DNA is TGTGCCACCAGCAGAGATGGACGAATCTCTGGAAACACCATATATTTT.

The V call is TRBV15, the J call TRBJ2-3; possible D gene TRBD2, 6 bases. V was trimmed by 0 bases and J by 3 bases, leaving 10 bases between them. The CDR3 totals 15 residues. Germline assignment: CDR1 LNHNV and CDR2 YYDKDF (reference sequence). The CDR3 DNA reads TGTGCCACCAGCAGAGAACGGAGGGTGACAGATACGCAGTATTTT. Translation: CATSRERRVTDTQYF.

This chain links TRBV30 with TRBJ2-3; 7 nucleotides match TRBD1. From germline, CDR1 is GTSNPN and CDR2 SVGIG (reference sequence). J was trimmed by 2 bases and V by 5 bases; bases with no gene match: 4. CDR3 length equals 13 residues. This CDR3 reads CAWGGQITDTQYF. CDR3 DNA: TGTGCCTGGGGGGGACAGATCACAGATACGCAGTATTTT. Full variable domain (rest looked up from reference TRBV30 and TRBJ2-3): SQTIHQWPATLVQPVGSPLSLECTVEGTSNPNLYWYRQAAGRGLQLLFYSVGIGQISSEVPQNLSASRPQDRQFILSSKKLLLSDSGFYLCAWGGQITDTQYFGPGTRLTVL.

The chain uses TRBV12-2 and TRBJ2-7. TRBV12-2 is a pseudogene locus. The CDR3 consists of 16 residues. The CDR3 coding sequence is TGTGCAAGTCGCCGAGAACCGGACCGTTTGACCCACGAGCAGTACTTC. Amino acid sequence: CASRREPDRLTHEQYF.

This rearrangement joins TRBV30 to TRBJ1-4, with a possible D match to TRBD1 (5 bases). CDR1 and CDR2 (germline): GTSNPN, SVGIG (reference sequence). Trimming removed 3 bases at V and 10 bases at J, with 18 bases between. The CDR3 extends over 14 amino acids. The CDR3 DNA reads as TGTGCCTGGAGCCCTTTTGGGGGTGTTGGAAAACTGTTTTTT. Encoded protein: CAWSPFGGVGKLFF.

CDR3 bases: TGTGCCAGCAGTGACTCGACAGGGGCCGATGAGCAGTTCTTC. It yields the protein CASSDSTGADEQFF. The chain combines TRBV2 with TRBJ2-1; TRBD1 aligns across 8 bases. After removal of 3 bases from V and 8 bases from J, the junction contained 6 bases not matched to a gene. Germline V gene data show CDR1 as SNHLY and CDR2 as FYNNEI. This CDR3 region has 14 residues. The entire variable domain, with the rest obtained from reference TRBV2 and TRBJ2-1, is as follows: EPEVTQTPSHQVTQMGQEVILRCVPISNHLYFYWYRQILGQKVEFLVSFYNNEISEKSEIFDDQFSVERPDGSNFTLKIRSTKLEDSAMYFCASSDSTGADEQFFGPGTRLTVL.

V and J are TRBV7-9 and TRBJ2-6, with 7 nucleotides matching TRBD1. From germline, CDR1 is SEHNR and CDR2 FQNEAQ (reference sequence). Germline trimming cut 5 bases from V and 4 bases from J; bases unmatched to any gene: 5. This CDR3 region has 15 residues. The CDR3 reads CASSAGTAGANVLTF. The CDR3 bases are TGTGCCAGCAGCGCCGGGACAGCCGGGGCCAACGTCCTGACTTTC.

This chain uses TRBV4-2 with TRBJ1-5; D is undetermined. Germline CDR1 and CDR2: LGHNA and YNFKEQ. The CDR3 is 16 residues long. Trimming took off 0 bases at V and 1 base at J, with 10 bases between the two ends. The DNA of the CDR3 is TGTGCCAGCAGCCAAGATGTAGGATGGAGCAATCAGCCCCAGCATTTT. Its protein is CASSQDVGWSNQPQHF.

The chain joins TRBV6-6 to TRBJ1-6; 7 nucleotides align to TRBD1. The CDR3 totals 14 residues. The J segment lost 9 bases and the V segment lost 7 bases, leaving 9 bases of the junction unmatched. Germline V lookup: CDR1 MNHNY, CDR2 SVGAGI (reference sequence). CDR3 in DNA: TGTGCCAGCACGGAAACAGGGGATATTTCACCCCTCCACTTT. Amino acid sequence: CASTETGDISPLHF.

The chain has TRBV4-1 and TRBJ1-2; 9 nucleotides agree with TRBD1. The length of the CDR3 is 17 residues. The germline V gene has CDR1 MGHRA and CDR2 YSYEKL. V dropped 0 bases and J dropped 8; count of bases not matched to a gene: 13. This CDR3 is CASSQDRGQGELGGYTF. CDR3 bases: TGCGCCAGCAGCCAAGATAGGGGACAGGGAGAATTAGGAGGCTACACCTTC.

V gene TRBV19 combines with J gene TRBJ2-6; no clear D gene. The CDR3 extends over 14 amino acids. V was pared by 10 bases and J by 1 base, with 11 bases between. Germline assignment: CDR1 LNHDA and CDR2 SQIVND (reference sequence). CDR3 nucleotide sequence: TGTGCCACCCAATTGGCTTCTGGGGCCAACGTCCTGACTTTC. Translated: CATQLASGANVLTF.

The V and J genes are TRBV5-1 and TRBJ1-2; TRBD1 matches 7 bases. With V trimmed by 6 bases and J by 4 bases, 12 bases remained unmatched. The CDR3 covers 15 residues. Germline V gives CDR1 SGHRS, CDR2 YFSETQ. In DNA form, the CDR3 reads TGCGCCAGCACTTTAGAGACAGGGCCGCCCTATGGCTACACCTTC. Its protein is CASTLETGPPYGYTF.

V usage is TRBV28 and J usage is TRBJ2-6; D call uncertain. CDR3 size: 14 residues. Germline V gives CDR1 MDHEN, CDR2 SYDVKM. V gave up 5 bases and J gave up 0 bases, with 5 bases separating them. The CDR3 loop is CASSKSSGANVLTF. The CDR3 DNA reads TGTGCCAGCAGTAAAAGCTCTGGGGCCAACGTCCTGACTTTC.

The CDR3 spells CASSPSSNSDTQYF. The CDR3 DNA is TGTGCCAGCAGCCCGTCCTCGAACTCAGATACGCAGTATTTT. This chain joins TRBV7-6 and TRBJ2-3; D is unclear. CDR3 length: 14 amino acids. The ends were cut back, 5 bases at V and 4 bases at J, with 13 bases in the middle. Germline V gene sequence: CDR1 SGHVS, CDR2 FNYEAQ.

This sequence joins TRBV21-1 and TRBJ2-2; the table calls TRBD2, which could not be checked here. TRBV21-1 is an annotated pseudogene. The CDR3 covers 19 residues. The CDR3 DNA follows: TGTGCCAGCAGCAAAAGAGGTCGGGAGGGCCAATCGAACACCGGGGAGCTGTTTTTT. It translates to CASSKRGREGQSNTGELFF.

Here the CDR3 DNA reads TGTGCCAGCAGTTCGTTTGGCGGGGAGCTGTTTTTT. This gives the protein CASSSFGGELFF. This chain joins TRBV6-5 and TRBJ2-2; D call uncertain. Germline CDR1 MNHEY, CDR2 SVGAGI. Trimming took 4 bases from V and 7 from J, leaving 7 bases between them. There are 12 residues in the CDR3.

This clone appeared a single time. The rearrangement links TRBV5-1 to TRBJ1-6; D gene uncertain. CDR1 is SGHRS, CDR2 YFSETQ, per germline. Trimming took 0 bases from V and 10 from J, leaving 8 bases between them. The length of the CDR3 is 13 residues. The CDR3 DNA is TGCGCCAGCAGCTTGGCCGGGAGATCACCCCTCCACTTT. It is translated as CASSLAGRSPLHF.

This clone has more than one count but fewer than ten. V gene TRBV2 combines with J gene TRBJ2-1, with 8 bases matching TRBD1. The junction had 2 bases not matched to a gene; V was cut back by 7 bases and J by 3 bases. The CDR3 is 13 residues long. Germline V CDR1 and CDR2: SNHLY, FYNNEI. CDR3 nucleotides: TGTGCCAGCAACGGACAGGGCTACAATGAGCAGTTCTTC. Residues: CASNGQGYNEQFF. The full variable domain, completed using reference TRBV2 and TRBJ2-1, is EPEVTQTPSHQVTQMGQEVILRCVPISNHLYFYWYRQILGQKVEFLVSFYNNEISEKSEIFDDQFSVERPDGSNFTLKIRSTKLEDSAMYFCASNGQGYNEQFFGPGTRLTVL.

The V gene is TRBV6-5, the J gene TRBJ1-5, with D unclear. There are 14 residues in the CDR3. Trimming pared 0 bases from V and 4 bases from J, leaving 7 bases between. Germline CDR1 and CDR2: MNHEY and SVGAGI. CDR3: CASSYSGNNQPQHF. DNA of the CDR3: TGTGCCAGCAGTTACTCGGGGAATAATCAGCCCCAGCATTTT.

The CDR3 here is CASRGRGTGFYEQYF. DNA for the CDR3: TGTGCCAGCAGGGGTCGGGGGACAGGGTTCTACGAGCAGTACTTC. The chain is built from TRBV28 and TRBJ2-7; 9 bases are shared with TRBD1. The V gene end was trimmed by 6 bases and the J gene end by 3 bases; junction bases not matched to a gene: 9. The CDR3 covers 15 residues. Germline V gives CDR1 MDHEN, CDR2 SYDVKM.

V usage is TRBV5-1 and J usage is TRBJ1-2; the D is unclear. From germline, CDR1 is SGHRS and CDR2 YFSETQ. The CDR3 consists of 12 residues. Trimming left V 0 bases short and J 8 bases short, with 8 bases between. CDR3 DNA sequence: TGCGCCAGCAGCTTGGGAGAAAGCGGCTACACCTTC. Translated, it gives CASSLGESGYTF.

The chain joins TRBV27 to TRBJ2-3; D is perhaps TRBD2 (5 bases). Per the germline V gene, CDR1 is MNHEY and CDR2 is SMNVEV (reference sequence). The CDR3 spans 14 residues. Trimming cost V 6 bases and J 1 base, with 11 bases left between them. The CDR3, as DNA: TGTGCCAGCAGGAACGGACTGGGCACAGATACGCAGTATTTT. Its protein is CASRNGLGTDTQYF.

The V gene is TRBV5-1, the J gene TRBJ2-3; unclear D gene. V dropped 0 bases and J dropped 4 bases, with 9 bases sitting between them. This CDR3 is built from 14 residues. Germline V gene sequence: CDR1 SGHRS, CDR2 YFSETQ. CDR3 in DNA: TGCGCCAGCAGCTTGGGACAAACGGCAGATACGCAGTATTTT. Translated, it gives CASSLGQTADTQYF.

This clone was seen more than once but under ten times. The chain joins TRBV9 to TRBJ2-5; 9 bases align to TRBD2. Trimming cost V 0 bases and J 0 bases; bases outside gene matches: 9. The germline CDR1 and CDR2 sequences are SGDLS and YYNGEE. This CDR3 comprises 18 residues. The CDR3 DNA reads TGTGCCAGCAGCGTAGGGTCCAGCGGGGGGCGATACCAAGAGACCCAGTACTTC. Translation: CASSVGSSGGRYQETQYF.

The gene calls are TRBV6-1 and TRBJ1-1; possibly TRBD1 for D (5 bases). Trimming removed 6 bases at V and 6 bases at J, with 17 bases between. The CDR3 has 14 residues. Germline CDR1 MNHNS, CDR2 SASEGT. CDR3 coding DNA: TGTGCCAGCAGACCAACTGGGGGGGAGGCTGAAGCTTTCTTT. Protein: CASRPTGGEAEAFF.